This T cell receptor beta chain originates from a study of blood T cell repertoires in COVID-19. Whole-study context: Sample material is recorded as cDNA or gDNA derived from T cells, B-cell-depleted T cells, or PBMCs.

CDR1 and CDR2 (germline): LGHNA, YSLEER. This CDR3 comprises 16 residues. The V end lost 0 bases, the J end lost 6 bases, and 14 bases lay between the germline ends. A single count supports this clone. Per the original data handling: Nucleated cell counts were estimated from reference gene primer amplification. Assay: immunoSEQ multiplex PCR; the TCRdb copy retains only in-frame clones and omits some. The DNA gave D and trimming, while V, J and clone size come from that table. The data show just over 250,000 clones, more than 90% seen once. Patients of the Seattle cohort, enrolled during active infection, were followed longitudinally.

The specimen was peripheral blood. The sequence was obtained from a person between 18 and 30 years old with COVID-19, enrolled during active disease. The V gene is TRBV4-3, the J gene TRBJ1-4; D may be TRBD1 (6 bases). The CDR3 sequence is CASSQDIRGRDEKLFF. In nucleotides, the CDR3 is TGCGCCAGCAGCCAAGATATCAGGGGACGCGATGAAAAACTGTTTTTT.